The sequence of this T cell receptor (beta chain) was determined in a study of T cell responses to AZD1222 COVID-19 vaccine. TCRdb's table, derived via immunoSEQ multiplex PCR, lists solely in-frame clones and lacks some. The sample shows 100,000 to 150,000 clones, more than 70% of them seen only once. The TCR sequence derives from an adult in good health. The sequencing here drew on peripheral blood, taken on day 0 of AZD1222 vaccination.

The CDR3 loop is CASNLAGEILNEQFF. The CDR3 nucleotides read TGCGCCAGCAACTTAGCGGGGGAGATCCTCAATGAGCAGTTCTTC. The chain is built from TRBV5-1 and TRBJ2-1; the match to TRBD2 covers 9 bases. Germline loops: CDR1 SGHRS, CDR2 YFSETQ. The length of the CDR3 is 15 residues. V lost 6 bases to trimming and J lost 6 bases; unmatched junction nucleotides: 10.